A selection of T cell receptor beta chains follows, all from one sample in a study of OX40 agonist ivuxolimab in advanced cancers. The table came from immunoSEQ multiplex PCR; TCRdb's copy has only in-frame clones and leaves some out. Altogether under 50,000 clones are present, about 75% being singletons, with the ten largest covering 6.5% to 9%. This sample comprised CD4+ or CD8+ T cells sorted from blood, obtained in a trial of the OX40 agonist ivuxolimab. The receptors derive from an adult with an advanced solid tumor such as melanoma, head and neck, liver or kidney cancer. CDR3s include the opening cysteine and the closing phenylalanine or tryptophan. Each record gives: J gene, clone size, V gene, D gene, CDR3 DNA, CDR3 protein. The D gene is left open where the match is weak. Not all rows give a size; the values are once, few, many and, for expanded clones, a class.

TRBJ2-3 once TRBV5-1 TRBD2 TGCGCCAGCAGCTTGGGCCAGACTAGCGGTAGCACAGATACGCAGTATTTT CASSLGQTSGSTDTQYF
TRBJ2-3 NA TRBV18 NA TGTGCCAGCTCACCAATAAGGGATGCAGATACGCAGTATTTT CASSPIRDADTQYF
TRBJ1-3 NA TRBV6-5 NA TGTGCCAGCAGTTACTCAGGGATTGGAAACACCATATATTTT CASSYSGIGNTIYF
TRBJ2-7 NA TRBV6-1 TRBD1 TGTGCCAGCACCTTTGGAGGCAGGGGGTCCTACGAGCAGTACTTC CASTFGGRGSYEQYF
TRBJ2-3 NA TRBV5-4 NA TGTGCCAGCAGCCCGGGGACTTTCACTAGCACAGATACGCAGTATTTT CASSPGTFTSTDTQYF
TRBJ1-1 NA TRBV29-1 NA TGCAGCGTTGATTTCGGCAGGACTGAAGCTTTCTTT CSVDFGRTEAFF
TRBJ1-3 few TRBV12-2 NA TGTGCAAGTCGCTTAGCGCTTCCCTCGGACAGCGCCTTATACTCTGGAAACACCATATATTTT CASRLALPSDSALYSGNTIYF
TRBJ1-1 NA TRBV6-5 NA TGTGCCACGGAGGGTCTGGACACTGAAGCTTTCTTT CATEGLDTEAFF
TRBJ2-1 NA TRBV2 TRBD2 TGTGCCAGCAGTGAACCGGGAACCAGACTAGCGGGAAATATAGGTAATGAGCAGTTCTTC CASSEPGTRLAGNIGNEQFF
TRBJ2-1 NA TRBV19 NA TGTGCCAGTAGTATGGGACCAGACAATGAGCAGTTCTTC CASSMGPDNEQFF
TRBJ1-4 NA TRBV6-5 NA TGTGCCAGCAGATCCGGGCCCGGAGGTGAAAAACTGTTTTTT CASRSGPGGEKLFF
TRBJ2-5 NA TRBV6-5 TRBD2 TGTGCCAGCAGCGAAATAGCGGGAGAGACCCAGTACTTC CASSEIAGETQYF
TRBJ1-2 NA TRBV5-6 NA TGTGCCAGCAGCAGAGACGCACACGGAACTATCTATGGCTACACCTTC CASSRDAHGTIYGYTF
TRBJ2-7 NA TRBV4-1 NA TGCGCCAGCAGCCAAGTCGCCGGTCCCTACGAGCAGTACTTC CASSQVAGPYEQYF
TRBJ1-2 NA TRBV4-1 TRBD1 TGCGCCAGCAGCCAGAGACAGGGGTGGGACTATGGCTACACCTTC CASSQRQGWDYGYTF
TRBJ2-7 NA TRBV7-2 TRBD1 TGTGCCAGCAGCCCGATTGACAGGGAAGGGGAGCAGTACTTC CASSPIDREGEQYF
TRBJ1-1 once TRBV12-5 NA TGTGCTAGTGGTTTGGCCCGGTGGGGGGCCTTAGCTAATGAAGCTTTCTTT CASGLARWGALANEAFF
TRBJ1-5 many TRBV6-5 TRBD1 TGTGCCAGCAGTAAGACAGGGGCCGACAATCAGCCCCAGCATTTT CASSKTGADNQPQHF
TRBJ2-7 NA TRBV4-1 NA TGCGCCAGCAGCCAAGATAGGGGGAGTGAGCGCGAGCAGTACTTC CASSQDRGSEREQYF
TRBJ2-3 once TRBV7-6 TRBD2 TGTGCCAGCAGCCCGGGACTAGCGGGAGCATCAGATACGCAGTATTTT CASSPGLAGASDTQYF
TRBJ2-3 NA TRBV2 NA TGTGCCAGCAGCTTCCTGGGACTTTACACAGATACGCAGTATTTT CASSFLGLYTDTQYF
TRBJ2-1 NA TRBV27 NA TGTGCCAGCAGGAACTCAATAAGCTCCTACAATGAGCAGTTCTTC CASRNSISSYNEQFF
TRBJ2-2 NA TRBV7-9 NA TGTGCCAGCAGCTTAAACGCTAACACCGGGGAGCTGTTTTTT CASSLNANTGELFF
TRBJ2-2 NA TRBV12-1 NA TGTGCCAGCAGCCCCCATAGCGGAGACCATATAGGGGAGCTGTTTTTT CASSPHSGDHIGELFF
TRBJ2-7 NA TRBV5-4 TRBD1 TGTGCCAGCAGCCGCCGGGGACAGGGCTACGAGCAGTACTTC CASSRRGQGYEQYF
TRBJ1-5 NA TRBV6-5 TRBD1 TGTGCCAGCAGTTACTCTTCAGGGGGAAGGCCCCAGCATTTT CASSYSSGGRPQHF
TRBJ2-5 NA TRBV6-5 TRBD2 TGTGCCAGCAGTTATCGGACTAGGCAAGAGACCCAGTACTTC CASSYRTRQETQYF
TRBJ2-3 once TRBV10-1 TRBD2 TGCGCCAGCAGTGATGCGGGAGGGCCAGCAGATACGCAGTATTTT CASSDAGGPADTQYF
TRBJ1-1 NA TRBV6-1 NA TGTGCCAGCGGCGGGGGGGCGATTGAAGCTTTCTTT CASGGGAIEAFF
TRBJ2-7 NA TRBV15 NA TGTGCCACCAGTTCCTCTGGGGGGAACGACGAGCAGTACTTC CATSSSGGNDEQYF
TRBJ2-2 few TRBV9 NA TGTGCCAGCAGCCCGATAGCGGAATTCGCCGGGGAGCTGTTTTTT CASSPIAEFAGELFF
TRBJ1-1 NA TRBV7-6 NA TGTGCCAGCAGCGTAGAGGTAGGGAGCACTGAAGCTTTCTTT CASSVEVGSTEAFF
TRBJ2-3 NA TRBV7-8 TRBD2 TGTGCCAGCAGCGGAGGGAGGACTAGCGGGAAGGATACGCAGTATTTT CASSGGRTSGKDTQYF
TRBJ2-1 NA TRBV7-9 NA TGTGCCAGCAGCTTAATTGGGGATGAGCAGTTCTTC CASSLIGDEQFF
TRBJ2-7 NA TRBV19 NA TGTGCCAGTAGTCCAACCGCCCCGGCTCCCTCCTACGAGCAGTACTTC CASSPTAPAPSYEQYF
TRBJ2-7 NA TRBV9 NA TGTGCCAGCAGCCAAACCCCCTACGGGGGTAGCGAGCAGTACTTC CASSQTPYGGSEQYF
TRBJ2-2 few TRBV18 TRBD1 TGTGCCAGCTCGCCAAGGGGACAGGCGAACACCGGGGAGCTGTTTTTT CASSPRGQANTGELFF
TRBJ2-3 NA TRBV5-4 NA TGTGCCAGCAGTCGGCCCAGCGCAGAGAGCACAGATACGCAGTATTTT CASSRPSAESTDTQYF
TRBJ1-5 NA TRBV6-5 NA TGTGCCAGCACCGGGGGAGGCAATCAGCCCCAGCATTTT CASTGGGNQPQHF
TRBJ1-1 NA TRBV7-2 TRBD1 TGTGCCAGCAGCTTAGCAGACAGGGGTCCGAACACTGAAGCTTTCTTT CASSLADRGPNTEAFF
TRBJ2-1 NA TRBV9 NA TGTGCCAGCAGCGTAATTGGTGGGAGGACGTACAATGAGCAGTTCTTC CASSVIGGRTYNEQFF
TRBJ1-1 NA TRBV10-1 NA TGCGCCAGCAGTGAGTCCGCCGGGTACTCTGAAGCTTTCTTT CASSESAGYSEAFF
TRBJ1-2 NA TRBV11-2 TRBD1 TGTGCCAGCAGCTTCGTGGACAGGGAAGGCTACACCTTC CASSFVDREGYTF
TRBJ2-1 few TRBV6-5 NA TGTGCCAGCAGTCCCCTCGCAGGGAGCTATGAGCAGTTCTTC CASSPLAGSYEQFF
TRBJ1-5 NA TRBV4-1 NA TGCGCCAGCAGCCAAGGACAGGCCGATTATAGCAATCAGCCCCAGCATTTT CASSQGQADYSNQPQHF
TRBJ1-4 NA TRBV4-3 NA TGCGCCAGCAGCCAAGGGGGGAGGGTGTGGGAAAAACTGTTTTTT CASSQGGRVWEKLFF
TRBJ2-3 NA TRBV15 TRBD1 TGTGCCACCAGCAGAGCCGGGACAGGAACCCCGCAGTATTTT CATSRAGTGTPQYF